The T cell receptor beta chain described here comes from a study of cytomegalovirus exposure and HLA in healthy donors. General study points: A later analysis revealed that TCR association rates differed between HLA loci, peaking at DRB1 and bottoming out at HLA-C. Previously analyzed data showed that most TCR beta V segments were productive at a frequency of about 87% or about 30%. Within the data, a cluster of highly shared sequence variants was likely a sequencing artifact.

Germline-derived CDR1 and CDR2 are MNHNS and SASEGT. CDR3 length equals 14 residues. Trimming removed 3 bases from V and 2 bases from J, with 8 bases in between. Researchers ran the PCR with 60 Vbeta and 13 Jbeta primers. Clones were sequenced by immunoSEQ multiplex PCR, and TCRdb holds only the in-frame ones, with some missing. The sample lists roughly 100,000 clones, under 85% occurring once. A remark on this clone: As yet, its antigen is unknown.

The sequencing input was PBMCs. V usage is TRBV6-1 and J usage is TRBJ1-5; D perhaps matches TRBD1 (5 bases). The source of this sequence is a woman aged 40 to 55 in good health and CMV-seronegative. The CDR3 DNA is TGTGCCAGCAGTGACAGGGTGGGCAATCAGCCCCAGCATTTT. It encodes CASSDRVGNQPQHF.